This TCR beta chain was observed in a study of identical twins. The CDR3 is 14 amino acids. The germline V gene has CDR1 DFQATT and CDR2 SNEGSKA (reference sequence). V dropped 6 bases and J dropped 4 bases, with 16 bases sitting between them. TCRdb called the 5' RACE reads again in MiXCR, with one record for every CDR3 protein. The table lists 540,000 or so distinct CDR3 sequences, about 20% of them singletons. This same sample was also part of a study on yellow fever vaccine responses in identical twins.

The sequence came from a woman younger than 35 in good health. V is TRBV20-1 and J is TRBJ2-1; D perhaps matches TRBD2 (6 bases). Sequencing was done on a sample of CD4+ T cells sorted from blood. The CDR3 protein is CSALLPGTYNEQFF. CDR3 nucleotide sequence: TGCAGTGCCCTGCTCCCTGGGACTTACAATGAGCAGTTCTTC.